A single T cell receptor (beta chain) is shown here with its context. There is no known antigen for this receptor. Base qualities are not provided; no much larger clone lies one nucleotide away. The Qiagen DNeasy Blood and Tissue Kit was used to extract total genomic DNA from purified CD4+ T cells. Amplification and sequencing of the TCRbeta CDR3 region, as defined according to IMGT, were carried out with immunoSEQ immunosequencing protocols. In the authors' own workflow: Preprocessing of raw sequence data for PCR and sequencing error correction was performed by the immunoSEQ service. The sequence data were loaded into the immunoSEQ Analyzer and then analyzed further using VDJtools v1.0.7. The paired Wilcoxon signed-rank test was used to test differences between patients and controls. TCRdb retrieved this table from immuneACCESS and kept in-frame rearrangements only. Not all clones are present; in checked studies, unresolved V genes account for under half, and no reason is known for the remainder. V, J and clone size reflect that table, while D and trimming were determined from the DNA. The sample records about 21,000 clones, 85% to 95% of which are singletons. In total, the top ten clones hold roughly 0.33% of the sample.

V gives up 0 bases and J gives up 5 bases, and the segment between their germline ends measures 11 bases. Per the germline V gene (reference sequence), LNHNV is the CDR1 and YYDKDF is the CDR2. The CDR3 numbers 14 residues from cysteine through phenylalanine. The retained sequence is limited to the CDR3, 42 bases, with the frame set at the first base. This sample is part of a study of untreated major depressive disorder (dated by TCRdb to the late 2010s). For context, the study as a whole: The study was a cross-sectional case-control comparison of T cell phenotype and TCR repertoire between antidepressant-free major depressive disorder patients and individually matched non-depressed controls. Sequencing followed up flow-cytometry Vbeta 5.1, Vbeta 11 and Vbeta 22 usage differences observed in the whole cohort.

Each depressed patient was pairwise matched to a non-depressed control for sex, age, current smoking status and body mass index. Every participant was of European descent. Controls scored 5 or less on the Quick Inventory of Depressive Symptoms-Self Report and had no mood disorder, either currently or at any point in their lifetime. Participants were excluded if they had major medical conditions, Axis I/II comorbidities, regular medication or illicit drug use, or weekly alcohol intake above 100 g. Around 28 ml of peripheral blood was drawn into EDTA tubes from each participant. Thawed PBMCs underwent magnetic negative selection with the BD IMag Human CD4 T Lymphocyte Enrichment Set to purify CD4+ T cells. A purity of about 95% was typically achieved with the CD4+ enrichment method, as confirmed by flow cytometry. TCRbeta sequencing was performed on a subgroup of four or five case-control pairs selected blind to chemokine receptor expression and flow-cytometric repertoire skewing results. Every blood sample was taken in the morning at 8:00 a.m., after which PBMCs were separated out using Ficoll-Hypaque gradient centrifugation. PBMCs were cryopreserved by gradual cooling to -80 degrees C and were kept in liquid nitrogen until assay.

On the study overall, not on this receptor specifically: The top five TRBV05-01 clones in every sequenced subject were all private clones. Strict matching and exclusion criteria produced a comparatively small study sample, limiting generalizability of findings. For the sequencing comparisons, one-tailed planned tests were applied to only three preselected Vbeta families. Sequencing confirmed higher TRBV05-01 (Vbeta 5.1) usage among CD4+ T cells of depressed patients than controls, with p = 0.040 in a one-tailed test. In the sequencing data, TRBV25-01 and TRBV02-01 usage was found to follow the flow-cytometry pattern, although statistical significance was not reached.

The chain is made from TRBV15 and TRBJ2-7, and perhaps TRBD1 as D gene, on 5 matching bases. Sample: CD4+ T cells from PBMCs. The source is a man under 40 in good health. The DNA sequence is given as TGTGCCACCAGCAGAGATCATAGGGGCCACGAGCAGTACTTC. The encoded protein is CATSRDHRGHEQYF.